These 20 T cell receptor beta chains share one sample of origin, sequenced in a study of control samples from healthy donors and cancer patients (dated by TCRdb to the early 2020s). Library generation was performed with the immunoSEQ multiplex PCR assay. What TCRdb holds here is the immuneACCESS table cut down to in-frame rearrangements. Part of the clones is not present; checked against another copy, under half of the missing clones reflect an unresolved V gene, and the others are unexplained. For this sample the table gives under 65,000 clones, of which less than 95% were detected only once. The ten largest clones capture approximately 0.95% of the sample. The sequencing input was PBMCs. These receptors were collected from a man younger than 45 with colorectal cancer.

The V call is TRBV29-1, the J call TRBJ2-3; TRBD1 agrees at 7 bases. The CDR3 has 16 amino acids. Unmatched junction bases numbered 14, after V lost 5 bases and J lost 3 bases. CDR1 and CDR2 from the germline V gene are SQVTM and ANQGSEA. The CDR3 reads CSVPSTGLFLTDTQYF. The CDR3 DNA reads as TGCAGCGTTCCCTCGACAGGGTTGTTTTTAACAGATACGCAGTATTTT.

The chain combines TRBV6-6 with TRBJ1-1, with 10 nucleotides matching TRBD1. V gave up 0 bases and J gave up 4 bases; unmatched junction bases: 5. Germline CDR1 MNHNY, CDR2 SVGAGI (reference sequence). The CDR3 has 16 residues. CDR3 coding DNA: TGTGCCAGCAGTTACTCGACAGGGGGCGCGGGCACTGAAGCTTTCTTT. Amino acids: CASSYSTGGAGTEAFF.

V usage is TRBV27 and J usage is TRBJ1-1; maybe TRBD1 (6 bases). CDR1 is MNHEY and CDR2 is SMNVEV in the germline V gene (reference sequence). This CDR3 contains 17 residues. V gave up 6 bases and J gave up 6 bases, with 26 bases separating them. CDR3 nucleotides: TGTGCCAGCAGAGATCCCACAGGGTTTGGTGTTGGGGCTGAAGCTTTCTTT. Its translation: CASRDPTGFGVGAEAFF.

This clone appeared a single time. V is TRBV29-1 and J is TRBJ1-2, with 7 positions matching TRBD1. The junction had 6 bases not matched to a gene; V was cut back by 1 base and J by 1 base. Germline CDR1 SQVTM, CDR2 ANQGSEA. This CDR3 comprises 15 residues. The CDR3 reads CSVEGFGQVNYGYTF. The CDR3 bases are TGCAGCGTTGAAGGCTTCGGACAGGTTAACTATGGCTACACCTTC.

The V and J genes are TRBV7-9 and TRBJ1-1; 11 bases line up with TRBD1. V shed 3 bases, J shed 5 bases, and the junction held 11 bases outside the gene matches. The germline V gene encodes CDR1 SEHNR and CDR2 FQNEAQ (reference sequence). CDR3 size: 17 residues. The CDR3 nucleotides are TGTGCCAGCAGCTTGAGAGGGACCGGGACAGGGGGAACTGAAGCTTTCTTT. Its protein product is CASSLRGTGTGGTEAFF.

V usage is TRBV7-2 and J usage is TRBJ2-1, with TRBD2 matching over 10 bases. V trimming: 2 bases; J trimming: 4 bases; junction bases outside the gene matches: 2. The CDR3 runs 15 residues. The germline CDR1 and CDR2 sequences are SGHTA and FQGNSA. The CDR3 sequence: CASSLLAGVYNEQFF. CDR3 nucleotides: TGTGCCAGCAGCTTACTAGCGGGGGTGTACAATGAGCAGTTCTTC.

This chain's CDR3 is CASQQNREEFF. The CDR3 nucleotides are TGTGCCAGCCAACAAAACAGGGAAGAGTTCTTC. The chain links TRBV6-5 to TRBJ2-1; D perhaps matches TRBD1 (6 bases). V dropped 8 bases and J dropped 14 bases, with 16 bases sitting between them. The germline CDR1 and CDR2 sequences are MNHEY and SVGAGI. The CDR3 totals 11 residues.

The DNA of the CDR3 is TGTGCCAGTAGTCCTCTTTATAGGGCTAGCCCAGATACGCAGTATTTT. Translated: CASSPLYRASPDTQYF. This chain links TRBV19 with TRBJ2-3; a possible D gene is TRBD2 (5 bases). Germline CDR1 is LNHDA and CDR2 is SQIVND (reference sequence). Between the trimmed V and J ends, which lost 5 bases and 4 bases, there was a span of 19 bases. The CDR3 contains 16 residues.

The chain carries TRBV29-1 and TRBJ2-3; 8 bases align to TRBD2. The CDR3 has 11 amino acids. The germline V gene encodes CDR1 SQVTM and CDR2 ANQGSEA. J was trimmed by 6 bases and V by 8 bases; bases with no gene match: 4. CDR3 bases: TGCAGCTACACTAGCGGCGATACGCAGTATTTT. This codes for CSYTSGDTQYF.

The CDR3 sequence: CASSFTLARLNTDTQYF. The CDR3 DNA reads TGTGCCAGCAGCTTTACCCTCGCGAGACTCAACACAGATACGCAGTATTTT. The chain links TRBV5-5 to TRBJ2-3; no definite D call. Germline-derived CDR1 and CDR2 are SGHKS and YYEKEE (reference sequence). The V and J ends lost 2 bases and 2 bases respectively, with 18 bases between them. CDR3 length: 17 amino acids.

This chain joins TRBV6-2 or TRBV6-3 and TRBJ1-1; D not certain. This CDR3 is 14 amino acids long. Germline V gene sequence: CDR1 MNHEY, CDR2 SVGEGT. V lost 6 bases and J 0 bases, leaving 11 bases between the germline ends. The CDR3 DNA reads as TGTGCCAGCAGCCCCGGATGGGTGAACACTGAAGCTTTCTTT. As protein: CASSPGWVNTEAFF.

The CDR3 loop is CASSLLRQGETQYF. CDR3 in DNA: TGTGCCAGCAGTCTCCTAAGACAAGGGGAGACCCAGTACTTC. V and J are TRBV6-2 or TRBV6-3 and TRBJ2-5, with no clear D. The CDR3 length is 14 residues. Germline V CDR1 and CDR2: MNHEY, SVGEGT. Between the trimmed V and J ends, which lost 5 bases and 5 bases, there was a span of 15 bases.

J is TRBJ1-1 and V is TRBV6-5, with D unclear. Trimming took off 0 bases at V and 7 bases at J, with 6 bases between the two ends. Germline V gene lookup returns CDR1 MNHEY and CDR2 SVGAGI. The CDR3 is 12 residues long. This chain's CDR3 is CASSYSSGEAFF. The CDR3 nucleotides read TGTGCCAGCAGTTACTCGTCCGGTGAAGCTTTCTTT.

The chain carries TRBV19 and TRBJ2-3; possibly TRBD2 for D (5 bases). Germline V CDR1 and CDR2: LNHDA, SQIVND (reference sequence). This CDR3 has 14 residues. V was pared by 1 base and J by 5 bases, with 10 bases between. As DNA, the CDR3 is TGTGCCAGTAGTATAGTGACGGCGGGAGATACGCAGTATTTT. Amino acids: CASSIVTAGDTQYF.

In this sample, this clone turned up once. The J gene is TRBJ1-2, the V gene TRBV7-9; D may be TRBD1 (6 bases). This CDR3 spans 16 amino acids. The V end lost 3 bases, the J end lost 4 bases, and 18 bases lay between the germline ends. CDR1 and CDR2 (germline): SEHNR, FQNEAQ (reference sequence). The CDR3 DNA follows: TGTGCCAGCAGCTTGGTCAGGACAGCCCTGGGCTATGGCTACACCTTC. Protein: CASSLVRTALGYGYTF.

The CDR3 nucleotides are TGTGCCAGCAGTAGAGATACAGGGGGCGCAAGGATCTACAATGAGCAGTTCTTC. This translates into CASSRDTGGARIYNEQFF. This chain uses TRBV27 with TRBJ2-1; 9 positions agree with TRBD1. The CDR3 runs to 18 residues. CDR1 is MNHEY, CDR2 SMNVEV, per germline (reference sequence). Trimming took 5 bases from V and 3 from J; bases not matched to a gene: 14.

The rearrangement uses TRBV7-2 and TRBJ2-3; the match to TRBD2 covers 7 bases. The length of the CDR3 is 14 residues. Germline-derived CDR1 and CDR2 are SGHTA and FQGNSA. The V gene end was trimmed by 5 bases and the J gene end by 3 bases; junction bases not matched to a gene: 5. The CDR3 sequence: CASSRSGVTDTQYF. DNA of the CDR3: TGTGCCAGCAGCCGCAGCGGGGTGACAGATACGCAGTATTTT.

The V gene is TRBV19, the J gene TRBJ1-4; no firm D call. The ends were cut back, 6 bases at V and 8 bases at J, with 13 bases in the middle. Germline V gene sequence: CDR1 LNHDA, CDR2 SQIVND (reference sequence). This CDR3 has 13 residues. The CDR3 sequence is CASRSKMSEKLFF. Here the CDR3 DNA reads TGTGCCAGTAGGTCCAAAATGAGCGAAAAACTGTTTTTT. The full variable domain, its missing parts supplied by reference TRBV19 and TRBJ1-4, is DGGITQSPKYLFRKEGQNVTLSCEQNLNHDAMYWYRQDPGQGLRLIYYSQIVNDFQKGDIAEGYSVSREKKESFPLTVTSAQKNPTAFYLCASRSKMSEKLFFGSGTQLSVL.

This clone appeared a single time. In nucleotides, the CDR3 is TGTGCCAGTAGTATGGGACCAAACAATGAGCAGTTCTTC. Amino acid sequence: CASSMGPNNEQFF. The chain has TRBV19 and TRBJ2-1; D assignment may be TRBD1 or TRBD2 (5 bases each). V lost 3 bases to trimming and J lost 5 bases, with 8 bases between them. There are 13 residues in the CDR3. CDR1 is LNHDA, CDR2 SQIVND, per germline (reference sequence).

The rearrangement uses TRBV30 and TRBJ1-2, with 7 bases lining up with TRBD1. Trimming removed 0 bases from V and 5 bases from J; junction bases left unmatched: 6. The CDR3 spans 14 residues. Germline values: CDR1 GTSNPN, CDR2 SVGIG (reference sequence). Here the CDR3 DNA reads TGTGCCTGGAGTGTACTAGGACAGGCTTATGGCTACACCTTC. Translating gives CAWSVLGQAYGYTF.